Described below is a single TCR beta chain sequence and its context. As yet, its antigen is unknown. The record originates from a study of T cell responses to AZD1222 COVID-19 vaccine. Overall study findings and caveats: Researchers took repertoire samples only after the peak T cell response had come. Clonal diversity was possibly underestimated, and the donors were mostly white British, with more females.

With V trimmed by 8 bases and J by 2 bases, 11 bases remained unmatched. The germline gives CDR1 KGHSH, CDR2 LQKENI. The CDR3 sequence is 16 residues long. Libraries were prepared by immunoSEQ multiplex PCR; TCRdb keeps only in-frame clonotypes and omits some of them. The sample contains about 120,000 clones, about 91% of which appear only once. This TCR was recovered from an adult who received the AZD1222 COVID-19 vaccine. Here the sequenced sample was peripheral blood, taken 28 days after the second AZD1222 dose. The J gene is TRBJ2-3, the V gene TRBV18, with 9 positions matching TRBD2. The DNA of the CDR3 is TGTGCCAGCGTCCCCTACAGCGGGAGGCTCACAGATACGCAGTATTTT. The encoded protein is CASVPYSGRLTDTQYF.